A single sample is the source of the 4 T cell receptor beta chains below, sequenced in a study of cytomegalovirus exposure and HLA in healthy donors. The PCR was carried out with 60 Vbeta primers and 13 Jbeta primers. The repertoire was sequenced with immunoSEQ multiplex PCR; TCRdb's copy has only in-frame clones and lacks some. This table holds about 95,000 clones, 76% found once. The sequenced sample consisted of PBMCs. These receptors originate from a man aged 30-40 years in good health and CMV-seropositive.

The chain carries TRBV2 and TRBJ1-5; the D gene is possibly TRBD1 (5 bases). CDR3 size: 16 residues. Germline values: CDR1 SNHLY, CDR2 FYNNEI. Trimming pared 6 bases from V and 4 bases from J, leaving 19 bases between. DNA for the CDR3: TGTGCCAGCAGCCTTAAATTAGGGACTCATAATCAGCCCCAGCATTTT. Translating it yields CASSLKLGTHNQPQHF.

The CDR3 reads CASSSQGDTQYF. DNA for the CDR3: TGTGCCAGCAGCTCACAGGGGGACACGCAGTATTTT. This chain uses TRBV7-9 with TRBJ2-3, with 8 bases that match TRBD1. Germline V lookup: CDR1 SEHNR, CDR2 FQNEAQ (reference sequence). CDR3 length: 12 amino acids. J lost 9 bases, V lost 4 bases, and 3 bases had no gene match.

This clone appeared a few times. The J gene is TRBJ2-3, the V gene TRBV19; possibly TRBD2 for D (6 bases). CDR1 is LNHDA and CDR2 is SQIVND in the germline V gene (reference sequence). The CDR3 consists of 17 residues. V was clipped by 7 bases and J by 6 bases, with 26 bases between them. The CDR3 sequence is CASIRGGTDVSSDTQYF. The DNA for the CDR3 is TGTGCCAGTATACGTGGGGGGACCGACGTCTCGTCCGATACGCAGTATTTT.

This clone appeared once. This chain links TRBV2 with TRBJ1-6; 9 positions agree with TRBD1. The germline CDR1 and CDR2 sequences are SNHLY and FYNNEI. Trimming took 5 bases from V and 6 from J; bases not matched to a gene: 14. There are 18 residues in the CDR3. CDR3 residues: CASSLQTSTGGINSPLHF. The CDR3 nucleotides read TGTGCCAGCAGTCTTCAAACATCGACAGGGGGGATTAATTCACCCCTCCACTTT.